This TCR beta chain was profiled in a study of cytomegalovirus exposure and HLA in healthy donors. General study findings and limits: In presence/absence analyses, roughly uniform sequencing depth across donors was assumed. For most TCR sequences rarity was the rule, although some public TCRs occurred in many donors. Earlier findings revealed that most TCR beta V segments proved productive either about 87% or about 30% of the time. The study carried out a later analysis of TCR beta sequences. It associated some 17,000 of them with specific HLA alleles at a false discovery rate of 0.05.

Germline V lookup: CDR1 SGHRS, CDR2 YFSETQ. CDR3 length: 14 amino acids. Trimming cost V 3 bases and J 0 bases, with 10 bases left between them. As concerns this clone: Its antigen remains unidentified.

It was with 60 Vbeta and 13 Jbeta primers that the PCR ran. The table came from immunoSEQ multiplex PCR; TCRdb's copy has only in-frame clones and leaves some out. The sample lists 130,000 or so clones, roughly three fifths occurring once. The sample was PBMCs. The TCR comes from a woman aged 40 to 50 in good health and CMV-seropositive. The rearrangement joins TRBV5-1 to TRBJ2-7; D call uncertain. CDR3 residues: CASSSGSSSYEQYF. In nucleotides, the CDR3 is TGCGCCAGCAGCTCCGGGTCGAGCTCCTACGAGCAGTACTTC.